This paragraph covers one TCR beta chain sequence. This sample stems from a study of blood T cell repertoires in COVID-19. Study details: PBMCs, B-cell-depleted T cells, or T cells provided the cDNA or gDNA that made up the material.

Repertoires were generated with immunoSEQ multiplex PCR, while TCRdb's copy carries only in-frame clones and drops some. The sample yields fewer than 350,000 clones, roughly 89% seen once. The CDR3 is 13 amino acids. Trimming left V 1 base short and J 7 bases short, with 8 bases between. Germline CDR1 is SEHNR and CDR2 is FQNEAQ (reference sequence). This sequence originates from a man aged 25-40 years with COVID-19, enrolled during active disease. This chain uses TRBV7-9 with TRBJ2-1, with TRBD1 as a possible D gene (5 bases). The sample comprised peripheral blood. The CDR3 here is CASSLVRENEQFF. The CDR3 nucleotides are TGTGCCAGCAGCTTAGTCAGGGAAAATGAGCAGTTCTTC.